This paragraph covers one T cell receptor (beta chain) sequence. The entry originates in a study of cytomegalovirus exposure and HLA in healthy donors. PCR employed 60 Vbeta and 13 Jbeta primers. The protocol was immunoSEQ multiplex PCR, while the TCRdb copy is restricted to in-frame clones and leaves out a portion. The sample yields under 200,000 clones, 80% to 90% seen once. CDR3 length: 16 residues. Germline CDR1 reads SSHAT; CDR2 reads FNYEAQ (reference sequence). The V end lost 1 base, the J end lost 3 bases, and 15 bases lay between the germline ends. Sequenced sample: PBMCs. The receptor comes from a woman aged 18-29 years in good health and CMV-seronegative. This sequence joins TRBV7-7 and TRBJ2-5; D gene ambiguous. The chain's CDR3 is CASSLGLAGLEETQYF. The CDR3 bases are TGTGCCAGCAGCTTAGGATTAGCTGGGTTGGAAGAGACCCAGTACTTC.